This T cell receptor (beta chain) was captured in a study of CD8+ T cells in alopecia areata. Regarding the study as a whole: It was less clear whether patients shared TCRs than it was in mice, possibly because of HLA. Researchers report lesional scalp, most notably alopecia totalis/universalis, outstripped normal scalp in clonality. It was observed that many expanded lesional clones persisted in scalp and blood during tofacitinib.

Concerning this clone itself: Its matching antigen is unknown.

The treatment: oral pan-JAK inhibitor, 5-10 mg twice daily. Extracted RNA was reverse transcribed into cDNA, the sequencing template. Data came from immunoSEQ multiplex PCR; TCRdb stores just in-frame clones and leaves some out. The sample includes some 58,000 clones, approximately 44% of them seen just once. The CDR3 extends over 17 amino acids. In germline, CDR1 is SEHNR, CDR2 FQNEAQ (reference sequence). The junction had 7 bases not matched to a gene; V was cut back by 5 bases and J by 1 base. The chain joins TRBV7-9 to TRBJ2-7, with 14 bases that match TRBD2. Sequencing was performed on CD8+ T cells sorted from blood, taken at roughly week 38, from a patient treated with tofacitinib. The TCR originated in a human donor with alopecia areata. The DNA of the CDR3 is TGTGCCAGCAGCGGACTAGCGGGAGGTTTCGGTTCCTACGAGCAGTACTTC. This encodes CASSGLAGGFGSYEQYF.